Listed below are T cell receptor beta chains from one sample, sequenced in a study of shared clonotypes between healthy human individuals. Sequencing was performed with immunoSEQ multiplex PCR; in TCRdb, only in-frame clones are kept and a portion is missing. The sample has 110,000 or so clones; about 67% are singletons. The sequenced material came from memory CD8+ T cells sorted from blood. Every receptor here comes from a woman aged 30 to 39 in good health. Each CDR3 is given with its conserved first and last residue. The D gene is left open where the match is weak. Some rows have no size entry. The others give once, few or many, or a class for an expanded clone.

TRBJ1-1,-,-,13,TRBV27,TGTGCCAGCCGTACTCAAAGTGCCACTGAAGCTTTCTTT,CASRTQSATEAFF
TRBJ1-6,-,-,14,TRBV28,TGTGCCAGCAGTCCCTCGGGAGATAATTCACCCCTCCACTTT,CASSPSGDNSPLHF
TRBJ2-1,-,TRBD2,15,TRBV7-8,TGTGCCAGCAGCCCCCAGCGGGAGAGTTACAATGAGCAGTTCTTC,CASSPQRESYNEQFF
TRBJ2-7,-,TRBD2,17,TRBV2,TGTGCCAGCAGAAGCGACTGGACTAGCGGGATAGTTTCCGAGCAGTACTTC,CASRSDWTSGIVSEQYF
TRBJ2-7,-,TRBD1,19,TRBV10-2,TGCGCCAGCAGCCAATATCAGGGGCGAGGACAGGGAGGAGGAGGCGAGCAGTACTTC,CASSQYQGRGQGGGGEQYF
TRBJ1-5,few,-,19,TRBV21-1,TGTGCCAGCAGCTCAGACTACGGACACGTCACATATAGCAATCAGCCCCAGCATTTT,CASSSDYGHVTYSNQPQHF
TRBJ1-5,few,-,15,TRBV5-4,TGTGCCAGCAGCTTGGCCCGGGCCGTTCCTCAGCCCCAGCATTTT,CASSLARAVPQPQHF
TRBJ2-1,-,TRBD2,15,TRBV6-4,TGTGCCAGCAGTGAGGGGGGAGGGGACTACAATGAGCAGTTCTTC,CASSEGGGDYNEQFF
TRBJ2-7,-,-,14,TRBV9,TGTGCCAGCAGCGTATCTTGGGGGACGGGGGAGCAGTACTTC,CASSVSWGTGEQYF
TRBJ2-2,-,-,15,TRBV27,TGTGCCAGCAGTCCCCAGATGACGCACACCGGGGAGCTGTTTTTT,CASSPQMTHTGELFF
TRBJ2-7,-,-,14,TRBV28,TGTGCCAGCAGTCCAAGGACAGACCCTAGGGAGCAGTACTTC,CASSPRTDPREQYF
TRBJ2-7,-,TRBD2,15,TRBV28,TGTGCCAGCAGAGGCGGGGGGAGCGGGGCCTACGAGCAGTACTTC,CASRGGGSGAYEQYF
TRBJ2-1,many,TRBD1,18,TRBV2,TGTGCCAGCAGTCCCGGGACAGGGGCCCTGAGCTCCTACAATGAGCAGTTCTTC,CASSPGTGALSSYNEQFF
TRBJ1-2,-,-,13,TRBV6-1,TGTGCCAGCAGTGAAGACAGACACTATGGCTACACCTTC,CASSEDRHYGYTF
TRBJ2-1,-,TRBD2,16,TRBV9,TGTGCCAGCAGCGTTGGCCGGGATAGCGGGAATAATGAGCAGTTCTTC,CASSVGRDSGNNEQFF
TRBJ2-2,few,-,14,TRBV5-1,TGCGCCAGCAGCTTGGAGCGCGGAACCGGGGAGCTGTTTTTT,CASSLERGTGELFF
TRBJ2-3,-,TRBD2,14,TRBV2,TGTGCCACACGGGAGCGGGAGGCCGAAGATACGCAGTATTTT,CATREREAEDTQYF
TRBJ2-3,once,-,13,TRBV7-8,TGTGCCAGCAGCCAACAGGACTGGGATACGCAGTATTTT,CASSQQDWDTQYF
TRBJ1-1,-,-,14,TRBV4-1,TGCGCCAGCAGCCCAATGACAGCGAACACTGAAGCTTTCTTT,CASSPMTANTEAFF
TRBJ2-1,-,TRBD2,16,TRBV27,TGTGCCAGCAGTTTTTACGGGACTAGCCCCGCCAATGAGCAGTTCTTC,CASSFYGTSPANEQFF
TRBJ2-1,few,-,15,TRBV5-1,TGCGCCAGCAGTCCAACAGGGAGCTCCTACAATGAGCAGTTCTTC,CASSPTGSSYNEQFF
TRBJ2-7,-,-,15,TRBV11-3,TGTGCCAGCAGCTTAGGGACACTCCCTTGGGGCGAGCAGTACTTC,CASSLGTLPWGEQYF
TRBJ1-1,-,-,13,TRBV28,-,CASSFLENTEAFF
TRBJ2-7,-,-,12,TRBV19,TGTGCCAGCAGCTCGCTGGACTACGAGCAGTACTTC,CASSSLDYEQYF
TRBJ2-3,-,-,13,TRBV30,TGTGCCTGGATGTACGGGAGCACAGATACGCAGTATTTT,CAWMYGSTDTQYF
TRBJ2-7,-,TRBD1,17,TRBV28,TGTGCCAGCAGTTTATCTCTGAGGGGACAGGGGCTATACGAGCAGTACTTC,CASSLSLRGQGLYEQYF
TRBJ2-7,-,TRBD1,18,TRBV5-1,TGCGCCAGCAGCTGGGATTCCGGGACAGGGGACACCTCCTACGAGCAGTACTTC,CASSWDSGTGDTSYEQYF
TRBJ1-1,-,TRBD1,13,TRBV10-1,TGCGCCAGCAGTTACAGGGGGCCGACTGAAGCTTTCTTT,CASSYRGPTEAFF
TRBJ1-5,-,-,14,TRBV28,TGTGCCAGCAGTTTTTTGCTCCCTAATCAGCCCCAGCATTTT,CASSFLLPNQPQHF
TRBJ1-2,-,TRBD1,15,TRBV15,TGTGCCACCAGCAGAGATCAGGGGGGGAGTTATGGCTACACCTTC,CATSRDQGGSYGYTF
TRBJ2-7,-,TRBD1,16,TRBV25-1,TGTGCCAGCAGTGCGGCGGACAGGGGGCCGGAATACGAGCAGTACTTC,CASSAADRGPEYEQYF
TRBJ2-2,few,-,15,TRBV6-4,TGTGCCAGCAGTGATTCAGCACAGAACACCGGGGAGCTGTTTTTT,CASSDSAQNTGELFF
TRBJ2-7,-,-,16,TRBV7-8,TGTGCCAGCAGCTCCCCAGCGGGTGAGGCGGCGGGCGAGCAGTACTTC,CASSSPAGEAAGEQYF
TRBJ2-1,-,-,15,TRBV28,TGTGCCAGCAGTTTGATAGCGTTTGCCTACAATGAGCAGTTCTTC,CASSLIAFAYNEQFF
TRBJ2-6,-,-,14,TRBV6-5,TGTGCCAGCAGTGGAAACTCTGGGGCCAACGTCCTGACTTTC,CASSGNSGANVLTF
TRBJ2-6,-,-,18,TRBV7-4,TGTGCCAGCAGCCAGAGCTACAGCTCACAAAGTCGGGCCAACGTCCTGACTTTC,CASSQSYSSQSRANVLTF
TRBJ2-7,once,-,15,TRBV7-5,TGTGCCAGCAGCTCCGACGGGGTGCTGGGTAACGAGCAGTACTTC,CASSSDGVLGNEQYF
TRBJ2-7,-,-,15,TRBV11-2,TGTGCCAGCAGCTTAGGAGGCCCTCCCTCCTACGAGCAGTACTTC,CASSLGGPPSYEQYF
TRBJ2-7,many,TRBD2,15,TRBV25-1,TGTGCCAGCAGTGAGACTAGCGGGAGGAGGAACGAGCAGTACTTC,CASSETSGRRNEQYF
TRBJ2-4,-,TRBD2,16,TRBV6-6,TGTGCCAGCAGTCCAAACCGCCGGGGACTAAAAAACATTCAGTACTTC,CASSPNRRGLKNIQYF
TRBJ2-2,-,-,15,TRBV28,TGTGCCAGCAAAACCCGGGGGACAAACACCGGGGAGCTGTTTTTT,CASKTRGTNTGELFF
TRBJ2-1,once,-,16,TRBV4-1,TGCGCCAGCAGCCAGACCACATCTTCTAGCCTCAATGAGCAGTTCTTC,CASSQTTSSSLNEQFF
TRBJ1-5,once,-,14,TRBV19,TGTGCCAGTAGTAGGACCCACCGCAACCAGCCCCAGCATTTT,CASSRTHRNQPQHF
TRBJ1-2,once,-,14,TRBV10-2,TGCGCCAGCAGTGAGTCCCGGTTTAACTATGGCTACACCTTC,CASSESRFNYGYTF
TRBJ1-6,once,TRBD1,15,TRBV6-1,TGTGCCAGCACCTCGGACAGGGTCGTGGTTTCACCCCTCCACTTT,CASTSDRVVVSPLHF
TRBJ2-7,many,TRBD2,15,TRBV7-2,TGTGCCAGCAGGGGACTAGCGGGAGAGAGCTACGAGCAGTACTTC,CASRGLAGESYEQYF